This T cell receptor (beta chain) was identified during a study of OX40 agonist ivuxolimab in advanced cancers. Study-level findings and limits: Normalized T-cell clonal expansion was also low in some nonresponders.

Notes on this clone: The antigen is undetermined. Relative to the germline gene, one junction end is altered; a read error may explain this.

TCRdb keeps only in-frame clones here, not all; method: immunoSEQ multiplex PCR. Here the sample spans 35,000 to 40,000 clones, approximately 82% being singletons. The CDR3 has 15 residues. Germline V gives CDR1 SGHTA, CDR2 FQGNSA. The sample was CD4+ or CD8+ T cells sorted from blood, taken in a trial of the OX40 agonist ivuxolimab. V is TRBV7-2 and J is TRBJ2-1, with D perhaps TRBD2 (5 bases). This clonotype was sampled from an adult with an advanced solid tumor such as melanoma, head and neck, liver or kidney cancer. The chain's CDR3 is CASSSSPIGYSEQFF. The CDR3, as DNA: TGTGCCAGCAGCTCTAGCCCAATTGGATACAGTGAGCAGTTCTTC.